Sequencing of this T cell receptor (beta chain) was carried out in a study of CXCR3-negative and CXCR3-positive naive CD8 T cells. Study-wide context: Sequencing gave about 140 million TRB reads overall, about 1.5 +/- 0.3 million per library.

UMI-labeled 5' RACE TRB cDNA libraries were prepared from the cells. TCRdb processed the 5' RACE reads again and assigns one entry to each CDR3 protein, with no DNA. The specimen's table records 100,000 to 150,000 distinct CDR3 sequences. Overall study results and limits: Naive subsets did not differ in surface CD5, and TRB CDR3 properties served to infer TCR strength. High diversity, comparable across both naive subsets, contrasted with much lower diversity in memory CD8+ cells.

A remark on this clonotype: Its antigen remains unidentified.

Every CD8+ T cell subset underwent triplicate sorting at more than 250,000 cells apiece. CDR3 length equals 15 residues. CDR1 SGHTA and CDR2 FQGTGA come from the germline V gene. The specimen sequenced was naive CXCR3- CD8+ T cells from blood. As for subset: CD45RO-CCR7+CD27+CD95- naive CD8+ T cells lacking CXCR3 (TNR3-). The gene calls are TRBV7-3 and TRBJ2-7; with no DNA, the TCRdb D assignment of TRBD2 cannot be verified. The clonotype was recovered from a human donor in good health. Some clones in this sample may be carry-over from other donors' samples. The CDR3 protein is CASSEGLSRGDEQYF.